Included here is one T cell receptor beta chain sequence, with context. Its antigen remains unknown. Sorted-subset replicate PCRs used around 200 ng DNA, around 31,000 T cell genomes. The table came from immunoSEQ multiplex PCR; TCRdb's copy has only in-frame clones and leaves some out. The table records some 1,400,000 clones, over 95% of them present only once. This sample was taken from a study of shared clonotypes between healthy human individuals. Study-level information: Each donor's CD4 naive and CD4 memory cells filled three plates apiece, CD8 naive two, and CD8 memory one.

Study-level points and caveats: A handful of donors held about 5% of naive CD4 clonotypes in common.

The origin of this receptor is a man aged 25 to 40 in good health. Sample: naive CD4+ T cells sorted from blood. As for subset: CD45RA+ positively selected.

The CDR3 region is CASSQSPDQPQHF. CDR3 coding DNA: TGTGCCAGCAGCCAATCTCCCGATCAGCCCCAGCATTTT. The V call is TRBV5-4, the J call TRBJ1-5; no definite D call. Trimming took off 4 bases at V and 5 bases at J, with 10 bases between the two ends. Germline V gene data show CDR1 as SGHNT and CDR2 as YYREEE (reference sequence). There are 13 residues in the CDR3. The whole variable domain, filled in from reference TRBV5-4 and TRBJ1-5, reads ETGVTQSPTHLIKTRGQQVTLRCSSQSGHNTVSWYQQALGQGPQFIFQYYREEENGRGNFPPRFSGLQFPNYSSELNVNALELDDSALYLCASSQSPDQPQHFGDGTRLSIL.